One and the same sample provided the 20 T cell receptor beta chains below, sequenced in a study of blood T cells in healthy people across ages. A second about 7 to 12 cycle PCR used barcoded and J-beta primers. One entry per CDR3 protein results from TCRdb running MiXCR on the 5' RACE reads. The repertoire includes under 2 million distinct CDR3 sequences, approximately 32% of them detected once, and approximately 10% sits in the top ten. The specimen was blood. Receptors originate from a woman in her twenties or thirties in good health.

This chain links TRBV5-1 with TRBJ2-7; D could derive from TRBD1 or TRBD2 (5 bases each). The V gene's germline CDR1 is SGHRS and CDR2 YFSETQ. The V end lost 5 bases, the J end lost 6 bases, and 15 bases lay between the germline ends. The CDR3 has 13 residues. The CDR3 DNA reads TGCGCCAGCAGTTGGGGGTTAGGATTCGAGCAGTACTTC. It is translated as CASSWGLGFEQYF. The entire variable domain, with the rest obtained from reference TRBV5-1 and TRBJ2-7, is as follows: KAGVTQTPRYLIKTRGQQVTLSCSPISGHRSVSWYQQTPGQGLQFLFEYFSETQRNKGNFPGRFSGRQFSNSRSEMNVSTLELGDSALYLCASSWGLGFEQYFGPGTRLTVT.

The V and J genes are TRBV15 and TRBJ2-7; D call uncertain. Matching the DNA end better, TRBJ2-5 makes the J call doubtful. Germline CDR1 and CDR2: LNHNV and YYDKDF (reference sequence). The CDR3 has 13 amino acids. The CDR3 region is CATSSSGQETQYF. The CDR3 DNA reads as TGTGCCACCAGCAGCTCTGGACAAGAGACCCAGTACTTC.

This clonotype came up a few times. The chain joins TRBV20-1 to TRBJ2-7; 10 positions agree with TRBD2. Germline V gene lookup returns CDR1 DFQATT and CDR2 SNEGSKA (reference sequence). The CDR3 is 15 amino acids. V was pared by 5 bases and J by 0 bases, with 7 bases of the junction left unmatched. The CDR3 loop is CSASFSGRSSYEQYF. Here the CDR3 DNA reads TGCAGTGCTTCCTTTAGCGGGAGGAGCTCCTACGAGCAGTACTTC.

CDR3 nucleotide sequence: TGTGCCAGCAGTCGAGACGGATTCACAGATACGCAGTATTTT. Translating gives CASSRDGFTDTQYF. V is TRBV7-9 and J is TRBJ2-3; D uncertain. CDR3 length: 14 amino acids. V was trimmed by 6 bases and J by 2 bases, leaving 12 bases between them. Germline CDR1 and CDR2: SEHNR and FQNEAQ (reference sequence).

In nucleotides, the CDR3 is TGTGCCAGCAGTACTAGGGGGCGAGGGACCCAGTACTTC. Translation: CASSTRGRGTQYF. This chain connects TRBV7-3 to TRBJ2-5, with 7 nucleotides matching TRBD1. The CDR3 extends over 13 amino acids. The germline V gene encodes CDR1 SGHTA and CDR2 FQGTGA. V lost 6 bases, J lost 7 bases, and 8 bases stayed unmatched. The full variable domain, in which reference TRBV7-3 and TRBJ2-5 provide the parts outside the CDR3, is GAGVSQTPSNKVTEKGKYVELRCDPISGHTALYWYRQSLGQGPEFLIYFQGTGAADDSGLPNDRFFAVRPEGSVSTLKIQRTERGDSAVYLCASSTRGRGTQYFGPGTRLLVL.

This clonotype occurred a few times. J is TRBJ2-7 and V is TRBV7-9; D possibly corresponds to TRBD2 (5 bases). The germline gives CDR1 SEHNR, CDR2 FQNEAQ (reference sequence). Deletions cut 4 bases from V and 5 bases from J, with 18 bases between. This CDR3 has 15 amino acids. CDR3 coding DNA: TGTGCCAGCAGCTCCCCTTTCTGGGAGCGCGACGAGCAGTACTTC. This gives the protein CASSSPFWERDEQYF.

This clonotype has a handful of counts. This sequence joins TRBV7-3 and TRBJ2-7; 7 nucleotides line up with TRBD1. The CDR3 extends over 15 amino acids. Per germline, CDR1 SGHTA and CDR2 FQGTGA. The V segment lost 5 bases and the J segment 3 bases; nucleotides outside the gene matches: 10. For the CDR3, the DNA is TGTGCCAGCAGCCCCGGAGTAGGGGGCGGCTACGAGCAGTACTTC. This codes for CASSPGVGGGYEQYF.

Ten or more counts support this clonotype. The chain combines TRBV27 with TRBJ1-2; D may be TRBD1 (6 bases). The germline CDR1 and CDR2 sequences are MNHEY and SMNVEV (reference sequence). This CDR3 comprises 13 residues. V lost 4 bases and J 2 bases, leaving 8 bases between the germline ends. This CDR3 reads CASSSGANYGYTF. The CDR3 DNA follows: TGTGCCAGCAGTTCGGGGGCGAACTATGGCTACACCTTC.

The CDR3 loop is CASSAEGVGSNIQYF. The CDR3 DNA reads TGTGCCAGCAGCGCCGAGGGTGTTGGATCGAACATTCAGTACTTC. The chain carries TRBV9 and TRBJ2-4; TRBD2 is a possible D gene (5 bases). This CDR3 is 15 amino acids long. The ends were cut back, 3 bases at V and 7 bases at J, with 17 bases in the middle. In germline, CDR1 is SGDLS, CDR2 YYNGEE.

J is TRBJ1-1 and V is TRBV28; D unclear. Germline V lookup: CDR1 MDHEN, CDR2 SYDVKM. There are 12 residues in the CDR3. V gave up 3 bases and J gave up 6 bases, with 8 bases separating them. Here the CDR3 DNA reads TGTGCCAGCAGTTTCGACGTCTCTGAAGCTTTCTTT. Translating gives CASSFDVSEAFF.

This chain links TRBV5-5 with TRBJ2-3; 7 positions match TRBD2. Germline V gene lookup returns CDR1 SGHKS and CDR2 YYEKEE (reference sequence). The CDR3 loop spans 14 amino acids. Unmatched junction bases numbered 4, after V lost 1 base and J lost 5 bases. The CDR3: CASSLTSAGDTQYF. The CDR3, as DNA: TGTGCCAGCAGCTTGACTAGCGCCGGAGATACGCAGTATTTT.

Turning to this clonotype: This may stem from a read error, because a much larger clone lies one nucleotide away. The chain uses TRBV29-1 and TRBJ2-1; 10 bases are shared with TRBD1. This CDR3 comprises 12 residues. The germline gives CDR1 SQVTM, CDR2 ANQGSEA. The CDR3 DNA reads as TGCAGCGCCATGACAGGGGGCAATGAGCAGGTCTTC. It codes for CSAMTGGNEQVF.

The V call is TRBV30, the J call TRBJ2-1; 11 bases match TRBD2. The trim removed 4 bases at V and 12 bases at J, leaving 5 bases unmatched. Germline V CDR1 and CDR2: GTSNPN, SVGIG (reference sequence). The CDR3 loop spans 12 amino acids. This chain's CDR3 is CAWTASGGSQFF. The CDR3 DNA sequence: TGTGCCTGGACGGCTAGCGGGGGGTCGCAGTTCTTC.

In this sample, this clonotype turned up many times. The rearrangement uses TRBV4-2 and TRBJ2-7; D gene ambiguous. Trimming cost V 4 bases and J 3 bases, with 16 bases left between them. CDR1 LGHNA and CDR2 YNFKEQ come from the germline V gene. The length of the CDR3 is 15 residues. CDR3 sequence: CASSLGSADLYEQYF. The CDR3 DNA reads TGTGCCAGCAGCCTCGGAAGCGCTGACCTCTACGAGCAGTACTTC.

This clonotype was seen more than once but under ten times. This rearrangement joins TRBV3-1 to TRBJ2-7; 7 bases are shared with TRBD2. The germline gives CDR1 LGHDT, CDR2 YNNKEL (reference sequence). V lost 7 bases, J lost 2 bases, and 5 bases stayed unmatched. The length of the CDR3 is 13 residues. CDR3 bases: TGTGCCAGCACGGGGGGAAATACCTACGAGCAGTACTTC. Residues: CASTGGNTYEQYF.

This CDR3 reads CATGPGSNYGYTF. The CDR3 DNA follows: TGTGCCACCGGCCCGGGGAGTAACTATGGCTACACCTTC. V usage is TRBV27 and J usage is TRBJ1-2; D is undetermined. Deletions cut 10 bases from V and 1 base from J, with 13 bases between. Per germline, CDR1 MNHEY and CDR2 SMNVEV (reference sequence). This CDR3 has 13 amino acids.

For this clonotype: The junction does not match germline at one end; this may be a read error. The rearrangement links TRBV7-6 to TRBJ2-1, with 8 bases that match TRBD2. CDR1 is SGHVS, CDR2 FNYEAQ, per germline. This CDR3 contains 15 residues. The CDR3 protein is CASCLELAEYNEQFF. CDR3 DNA: TGTGCCAGCTGCTTAGAACTAGCGGAATACAATGAGCAGTTCTTC.

Only a few counts were recorded for this clonotype. The chain joins TRBV4-2 to TRBJ2-6, with TRBD1 matching 8 bases. CDR3 length: 18 amino acids. The germline V gene has CDR1 LGHNA and CDR2 YNFKEQ. The J segment lost 4 bases and the V segment lost 4 bases, leaving 12 bases of the junction unmatched. CDR3 nucleotide sequence: TGTGCCAGCAGCCCCCCCAGGGGGCTGACTCCCGGGGCCAACGTCCTGACTTTC. Its translation is CASSPPRGLTPGANVLTF.

This clonotype was counted a few times. The gene calls are TRBV5-1 and TRBJ2-1; D unresolved. The CDR3 covers 16 residues. Germline-derived CDR1 and CDR2 are SGHRS and YFSETQ. Trimming took 2 bases from V and 0 from J, leaving 12 bases between them. CDR3 sequence (DNA): TGCGCCAGCAGCTTCCAGGTTGGCTTCTCCTACAATGAGCAGTTCTTC. Translation: CASSFQVGFSYNEQFF.

The sample holds many counts of this clonotype. The gene calls are TRBV12-3 or TRBV12-4 and TRBJ2-7; 10 nucleotides agree with TRBD1. V gave up 6 bases and J gave up 1 base; unmatched junction bases: 15. This CDR3 region has 18 residues. The CDR3 spells CASSPKLFGTGASYEQYF. DNA for the CDR3: TGTGCCAGCAGCCCCAAATTATTCGGGACAGGGGCTTCCTACGAGCAGTACTTC.